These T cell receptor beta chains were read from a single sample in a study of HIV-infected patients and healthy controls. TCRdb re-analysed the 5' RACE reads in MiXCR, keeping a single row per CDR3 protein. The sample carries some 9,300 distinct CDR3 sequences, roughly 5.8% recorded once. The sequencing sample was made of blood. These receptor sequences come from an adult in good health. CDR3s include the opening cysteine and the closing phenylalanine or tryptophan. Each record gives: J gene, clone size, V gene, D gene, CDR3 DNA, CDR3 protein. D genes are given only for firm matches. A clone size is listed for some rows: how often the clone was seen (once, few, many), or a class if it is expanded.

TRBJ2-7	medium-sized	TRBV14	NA	TGTGCCAGCAGTCGTAACTTTGTACCAAATTACTACGAGCAGTACTTC	CASSRNFVPNYYEQYF
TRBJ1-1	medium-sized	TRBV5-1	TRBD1	TGCGCCAGCAGCTTAGCGGGTAGGGGGCCGATGAACACTGAAGCTTTCTTT	CASSLAGRGPMNTEAFF
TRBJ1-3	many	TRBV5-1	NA	TGCGCCAGCAGCTTGGAGGCACAGCTGAGCTCTGGAAACACCATATATTTT	CASSLEAQLSSGNTIYF
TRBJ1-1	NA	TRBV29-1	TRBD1	TGCAGCGTGGGACAGGGGGCCGTAGGTGGCACTGAAGCTTTCTTT	CSVGQGAVGGTEAFF
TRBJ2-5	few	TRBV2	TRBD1	TGTGCCAGCAGTCCAACGACAGGGCAAGAGACCCAGTACTTC	CASSPTTGQETQYF
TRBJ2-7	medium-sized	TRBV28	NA	TGTGCCACCCATCCGGGACGCGGCCCCTACGAGCAGTACTTC	CATHPGRGPYEQYF
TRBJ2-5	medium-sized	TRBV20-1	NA	TGCAGTGCACCCATACAAGAGACCCAGTACTTC	CSAPIQETQYF
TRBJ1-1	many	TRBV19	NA	TGTGCCAGTAGCACCGTCCAGGGTGCTGAAGCTTTCTTT	CASSTVQGAEAFF
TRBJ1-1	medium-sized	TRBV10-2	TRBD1	TGCGCCAGCAGTGCCGGGACAGGGGGATGGAACACTGAAGCTTTCTTT	CASSAGTGGWNTEAFF
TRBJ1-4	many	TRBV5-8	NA	TGTGCCAGCAGCCGTCTTGGACAGTTAAATGAAAAACTGTTTTTT	CASSRLGQLNEKLFF
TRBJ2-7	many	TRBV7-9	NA	TGTGCCAGCAGCCGAGATTTAGGGACGATCGAGCAGTACTTC	CASSRDLGTIEQYF
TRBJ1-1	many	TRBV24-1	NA	TGTGCCACCAGTCAAAACTCCTTTGCCTCTGAAGCTTTCTTT	CATSQNSFASEAFF
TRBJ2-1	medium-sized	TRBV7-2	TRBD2	TGTGCCAGCAGTAGAGAGGGACTAGCGAACAATGAGCAGTTCTTC	CASSREGLANNEQFF
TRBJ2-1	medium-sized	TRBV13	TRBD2	TGTGCCAGCAGCCCTAGCGGGAGTACCTACAATGAGCAGTTCTTC	CASSPSGSTYNEQFF
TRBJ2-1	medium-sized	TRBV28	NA	TGTGCCAGCAGCCCCACCTTCGGGGACCTGCGGGGTGAGCAGTTCTTC	CASSPTFGDLRGEQFF
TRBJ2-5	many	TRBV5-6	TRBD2	TGTGCCAGCAGCTTGGAAGGCATTAGCGGGGGAGGGGAGACCCAGTACTTC	CASSLEGISGGGETQYF
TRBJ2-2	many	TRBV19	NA	TGTGCCAGTAGTAAGGGGGGACGGGACACCGGGGAGCTGTTTTTT	CASSKGGRDTGELFF